This T cell receptor beta chain was observed in a study of shared clonotypes between healthy human individuals. For the study at large: Each donor contributed plates that comprised three CD4 naive, three CD4 memory, two CD8 naive and one CD8 memory. Study results and caveats: The four-donor shared clonotypes exceeded non-shared clonotypes in generation probability, with non-shared ones scoring lower. Larger estimated richness was generally seen in naive subsets than in memory subsets.

Some clones are missing from TCRdb's copy, which holds only in-frame ones; the method was immunoSEQ multiplex PCR. The sample records approximately 92,000 clones, over 60% being singletons. In the case of this clone: No antigen is known for it.

Sequencing was done on a sample of memory CD8+ T cells sorted from blood. Subset in this sample: CD45RO+ cells pooled with CCR7-negative TemRA cells. This clonotype was sampled from a young man in good health.

CDR3 sequence reads: CASSYGPHGKTYGYTF. The CDR3 coding sequence is TGTGCCAGCAGTTACGGGCCACACGGAAAGACCTATGGCTACACCTTC. The chain employs TRBV6-4 and TRBJ1-2; no reliable D call. Per the germline V gene, CDR1 is MRHNA and CDR2 is SNTAGT. Trimming left V 5 bases short and J 4 bases short, with 20 bases between. The CDR3 has 16 residues.